The 15 T cell receptor beta chains given below trace back to one sample, sequenced in a study of blood T cell repertoires in COVID-19. Assay used: immunoSEQ multiplex PCR; TCRdb lists only in-frame clones, some missing. The sample gives roughly 170,000 clones, approximately 77% of which show up once; less than 20% is in the top ten. What was sequenced was PBMCs or T cells enriched from blood (not recorded which). These receptors all stem from a man aged 55 to 69 who had recovered from COVID-19.

This clone was recorded a few times. This chain joins TRBV4-2 and TRBJ2-2, with 14 bases fitting TRBD2. This CDR3 has 20 residues. CDR1 LGHNA and CDR2 YNFKEQ come from the germline V gene. With V trimmed by 4 bases and J by 1 base, 11 bases remained unmatched. The CDR3 spells CASSPPPGLAGVKNTGELFF. The CDR3 region has the DNA TGTGCCAGCAGCCCCCCGCCGGGACTAGCGGGAGTCAAGAACACCGGGGAGCTGTTTTTT.

There are a few counts of this clone. The V call is TRBV2, the J call TRBJ1-1; D gene uncertain. Germline V gene sequence: CDR1 SNHLY, CDR2 FYNNEI. V was pared by 6 bases and J by 8 bases, with 13 bases between. This CDR3 has 12 residues. The CDR3 sequence: CASRRSEVEAFF. As DNA, the CDR3 is TGTGCCAGCAGACGTTCCGAGGTGGAAGCTTTCTTT.

The chain links TRBV7-3 to TRBJ2-7; 8 positions agree with TRBD1. The CDR3 sequence is 15 residues long. Losses at the gene ends were 5 bases for V and 2 bases for J; bases not matched to a gene: 8. Germline values: CDR1 SGHTA, CDR2 FQGTGA. Here the CDR3 DNA reads TGTGCCAGCAGCATCGCCGGACAGGGTCCCTACGAGCAGTACTTC. This encodes CASSIAGQGPYEQYF. Looking up the rest from reference TRBV7-3 and TRBJ2-7 gives the full variable domain: GAGVSQTPSNKVTEKGKYVELRCDPISGHTALYWYRQSLGQGPEFLIYFQGTGAADDSGLPNDRFFAVRPEGSVSTLKIQRTERGDSAVYLCASSIAGQGPYEQYFGPGTRLTVT.

The V gene is TRBV28, the J gene TRBJ2-2, with no clear D. The CDR3 contains 12 residues. The V end lost 6 bases, the J end lost 3 bases, and 5 bases lay between the germline ends. Per the germline V gene, CDR1 is MDHEN and CDR2 is SYDVKM. CDR3 loop: CASSGYTGELFF. CDR3 sequence (DNA): TGTGCCAGCAGCGGTTACACCGGGGAGCTGTTTTTT.

This clone came up a few times. This chain joins TRBV29-1 and TRBJ1-6, with 8 bases aligning to TRBD1. CDR1 SQVTM and CDR2 ANQGSEA come from the germline V gene. After removal of 6 bases from V and 5 bases from J, the junction contained 6 bases not matched to a gene. This CDR3 spans 14 amino acids. CDR3 DNA sequence: TGCAGCGTCGGGACAGGAGGAAATAATTCACCCCTCCACTTT. This translates into CSVGTGGNNSPLHF.

This clone was counted at least ten times. V is TRBV3-1 (or the pseudogene TRBV3-2) and J is TRBJ2-7; TRBD1 agrees at 9 bases. This CDR3 is built from 16 residues. Germline V CDR1 and CDR2: LGHDT, YNNKEL (reference sequence). Trimming took 4 bases from V and 0 from J; bases not matched to a gene: 7. The CDR3 is CASSPPGTGRSYEQYF. The CDR3 DNA follows: TGTGCCAGCAGCCCCCCCGGGACAGGGCGCTCCTACGAGCAGTACTTC.

The J gene is TRBJ1-6, the V gene TRBV19; TRBD1 is a possible D gene (6 bases). Germline V lookup: CDR1 LNHDA, CDR2 SQIVND (reference sequence). V was clipped by 8 bases and J by 6 bases, with 14 bases between them. The CDR3 length is 14 residues. The CDR3 DNA follows: TGTGCCAGTTCCGTGAGGGGGAGTAATTCACCCCTCCACTTT. Amino acid sequence: CASSVRGSNSPLHF.

This rearrangement joins TRBV6-5 to TRBJ2-7; 9 nucleotides line up with TRBD1. CDR3 size: 14 residues. Trimming removed 4 bases from V and 4 bases from J; junction bases left unmatched: 5. Germline CDR1 is MNHEY and CDR2 is SVGAGI. CDR3 amino acids: CASSFRDRAYEQYF. CDR3 nucleotides: TGTGCCAGCAGTTTCCGGGACAGGGCGTACGAGCAGTACTTC.

The chain carries TRBV4-1 and TRBJ1-4, with unresolved D. Germline V gene data show CDR1 as MGHRA and CDR2 as YSYEKL. The CDR3 is made up of 17 amino acids. Trimming stripped 2 bases from V and 7 bases from J, with 20 bases between. The CDR3 loop is CASSQTPPPGLGEKLFF. DNA for the CDR3: TGCGCCAGCAGCCAAACCCCTCCTCCAGGTTTAGGTGAAAAACTGTTTTTT.

The chain couples TRBV5-1 to TRBJ2-3, with 8 bases fitting TRBD2. CDR3 size: 15 residues. The V gene end was trimmed by 1 base and the J gene end by 2 bases; junction bases not matched to a gene: 3. CDR1 and CDR2 from the germline V gene are SGHRS and YFSETQ. The CDR3 is CASSLTGGITDTQYF. The CDR3, as DNA: TGCGCCAGCAGCTTGACGGGAGGGATCACAGATACGCAGTATTTT.

The chain has TRBV5-1 and TRBJ2-5; 11 nucleotides agree with TRBD2. Germline V gives CDR1 SGHRS, CDR2 YFSETQ. The CDR3 has 16 residues. The ends lost 3 bases at V and 5 bases at J; junction bases unmatched: 9. CDR3 in DNA: TGCGCCAGCAGCTCCGAACGACTAGCGGGGCGGGAGACCCAGTACTTC. It is translated as CASSSERLAGRETQYF.

The CDR3 reads CASSQTGASNQPQHF. The CDR3 region has the DNA TGTGCCAGCTCACAGACAGGGGCGAGCAATCAGCCCCAGCATTTT. V is TRBV18 and J is TRBJ1-5; 8 bases line up with TRBD1. V was pared by 4 bases and J by 1 base, with 3 bases of the junction left unmatched. CDR3 size: 15 residues. Germline CDR1 is KGHSH and CDR2 is LQKENI.

The chain joins TRBV5-5 to TRBJ2-7; 7 bases line up with TRBD1. V lost 4 bases and J lost 2; bases outside the gene matches: 3. The germline gives CDR1 SGHKS, CDR2 YYEKEE (reference sequence). CDR3 length: 13 residues. CDR3 residues: CASSPGTAYEQYF. In DNA form, the CDR3 reads TGTGCCAGCAGCCCTGGGACAGCCTACGAGCAGTACTTC.

The chain recombines TRBV5-1 with TRBJ2-5; perhaps TRBD1 as D (5 bases). The CDR3 covers 15 residues. Germline V gene lookup returns CDR1 SGHRS and CDR2 YFSETQ. With 1 base removed from V and 2 bases from J, the gap between germline ends came to 12 bases. The CDR3 DNA follows: TGCGCCAGCAGCTTGTTTAGGGGTGAGCAAGAGACCCAGTACTTC. Amino acid sequence: CASSLFRGEQETQYF.

In its sample, this clone was seen a few times. The rearrangement joins TRBV28 to TRBJ2-3, with 12 bases identical to TRBD2. Germline values: CDR1 MDHEN, CDR2 SYDVKM. The CDR3 runs to 15 residues. V trimming: 8 bases; J trimming: 2 bases; junction bases outside the gene matches: 5. DNA for the CDR3: TGTGCCAGCCGACTAGCGGGAGAGAACACAGATACGCAGTATTTT. It yields the protein CASRLAGENTDTQYF.